This T cell receptor beta chain stems from a study of T-cell reconstitution after alpha-beta-depleted transplantation in children. Findings and limits, study-wide: Diversity and T-cell counts at one year after transplant derived mostly from new T cells. Several hundred graft clones that had expanded were reportedly the source of alpha-beta T cells about two months after transplant. From surviving recipient T cells and thymic progenitors came the high day-60 TCRbeta diversity observed in some patients.

Germline assignment: CDR1 KGHDR and CDR2 SFDVKD. This CDR3 is built from 17 residues. Trimming removed 0 bases from V and 4 bases from J, with 17 bases in between. A library of TCRbeta sequences, prepared with unique molecular identifiers, was generated. Each CDR3 protein is one row after TCRdb ran MiXCR on the PCR reads. The profile covers roughly 790,000 distinct CDR3 sequences, with around 17% appearing a single time and roughly 5% taken by the ten largest. This clonotype showed up just a few times. Its cognate antigen is unknown. This chain joins TRBV24-1 and TRBJ2-5, with D possibly being TRBD1 (6 bases). The sequencing here drew on PBMCs, mostly from graft donor cells, taken 360 days after TCRalphabeta/CD19-depleted stem cell transplant. This clonotype was sampled from a male patient between 10 and 17 years old who had a stem cell transplant for acute lymphoblastic leukemia, so the T cells may come from the graft donor. CDR3 sequence reads: CATSDLASTGTRETQYF. Here the CDR3 DNA reads TGTGCCACCAGTGATTTGGCCAGCACAGGGACGAGAGAGACCCAGTACTTC.